This TCR beta chain was identified in a study of blood T cell repertoires in COVID-19 (dated by TCRdb to between 2020 and 2021). Looking at the study overall: Samples from collaborators originated in the United States, Italy and Spain and spanned both the acute and convalescent phases of COVID-19. The repertoires were made available in a free public database intended to serve as a resource for research on the immune response to SARS-CoV-2. Samples came from the ongoing ImmuneRACE study (first 160 participants) plus 1,254 subjects from 6 global collaborators. Sample metadata almost always included a de-identified subject ID, COVID-19 status, age in years and sex. Where HLA class I and class II types were available, the types were taken from metadata supplied by the sample provider, not from assay-based typing. The dataset comprised deeply sampled blood TCRbeta repertoires from subjects exposed to, actively infected with, or recovered from COVID-19. The prospective study material was composed of cDNA or gDNA derived from T cells, B-cell-depleted T cells, or PBMCs.

The collaborating institutions used their own protocols to collect whole blood in K2EDTA tubes. For TCRbeta analysis, collaborator samples were shipped as frozen whole blood, as isolated PBMCs, or as DNA extracted from either sample type. CDR1 SNHLY and CDR2 FYNNEI were looked up in the germline V gene. Cut back by 7 bases and 5 bases, the V and J ends lie 15 bases apart. Spanning cysteine to phenylalanine, the CDR3 consists of 13 amino acids. The CDR3 DNA has 39 bases and is translated from base 1. With respect to this clone: Its specific antigen is unknown. Per-base qualities were not stored, and no clone one base away is much larger.

TCRbeta CDR3 regions were amplified from genomic DNA using the immunoSEQ Assay, a bias-controlled multiplex PCR. The authors' pipeline ran thus. Nucleated cell counts per sample were estimated from amplification of reference gene primers within the assay. To quantify the absolute abundance of each unique TCRbeta CDR3 rearrangement, sequence reads were collapsed and filtered. Productive Simpson clonality was computed per sample as the square root of Simpson's diversity index over productive rearrangements. TCRdb retrieved this table from immuneACCESS and kept in-frame rearrangements only. Not all clones are present; in checked studies, unresolved V genes account for under half, and no reason is known for the remainder. V, J and clone size were drawn from that table, and D and trimming were deduced from the DNA. Counted in this sample were roughly 170,000 clones; about nine tenths of them appeared once. The top ten clonotypes cover roughly 26% of the sample.

The research as a whole found: The amount of clinical and demographic metadata varied by source and participant and was provided uncurated.

Sequencing was performed on peripheral blood. This receptor chain uses TRBV2 and TRBJ2-7, with TRBD2 as a weak D call on 5 bases. The source of this sequence is a man aged 55-75 years with acute or convalescent COVID-19. CDR3 region: CASKFSGSDEQYF. The sequence in DNA is TGTGCCAGCAAATTTAGTGGGAGTGACGAGCAGTACTTC.